This TCR beta chain was observed in a study of CD4 T cells in relation to SARS-CoV-2 and coronaviruses. Details on this clone: Its antigen remains unidentified.

The repertoire was sequenced with immunoSEQ multiplex PCR; TCRdb's copy has only in-frame clones and lacks some. The table includes roughly 24,000 clones, around 74% detected once. The unexposed donors gave CD4+ T cells in 2011-2018, prior to COVID-19. CD4+ T cells were isolated from the cells after about ten days of culture. Study-level points and caveats: Crossreactivity was assessed only for spike protein, not other viral proteins. SARS-CoV-2-driven expansion was significantly weaker in crossreactive than monoreactive clones.

J was trimmed by 2 bases and V by 3 bases; bases with no gene match: 8. The V gene's germline CDR1 is SEHNR and CDR2 FQNEAQ (reference sequence). The CDR3 is made up of 18 amino acids. This chain joins TRBV7-9 and TRBJ1-3; 12 bases are a match to TRBD1. The TCR sequence derives from a human donor in good health. The sample was CD4+ T cells from PBMCs, cultured in vitro. The CDR3 loop is CASSFKGTGGVAGNTIYF. The CDR3 DNA reads as TGTGCCAGCAGCTTCAAAGGGACAGGGGGCGTCGCTGGAAACACCATATATTTT.